This T cell receptor beta chain appears in the sequencing data of a study of beta chain features in type 1 diabetes. The whole isolated RNA underwent reverse transcription, so sequencing captured expressed TCRB transcripts. Libraries were prepared by immunoSEQ multiplex PCR; TCRdb keeps only in-frame clonotypes and omits some of them. The repertoire includes 40,000 or so clones, over 50% of them detected once, and 2.1% sits in the top ten. A remark on this clone: Its antigen remains unknown. The same CDR3 is also encoded by other DNA sequences in this sample.

Findings of the study overall: Moderately but significantly shorter TCRB CDR3s were found in Type 1 diabetes patients in all four CD4+ subsets.

CD4+ naive, central memory, regulatory and stem cell-like memory cells were sorted via CD45RO/CCR7/CD25/CD127/CD95/CD27. Deletions cut 1 base from V and 2 bases from J, with 6 bases between. CDR3 size: 12 residues. CDR1 SQVTM and CDR2 ANQGSEA come from the germline V gene. The sequence derives from a woman under 30 in good health. The V gene is TRBV29-1, the J gene TRBJ2-7; the D gene is possibly TRBD2 (5 bases). Sample: Tregs from blood. This chain's CDR3 is CSVEGGAYEQYF. CDR3 DNA sequence: TGCAGCGTTGAAGGGGGAGCCTACGAGCAGTACTTC.